These 25 T cell receptor beta chains were sequenced from one sample in a study of T cell responses to AZD1222 COVID-19 vaccine. TCRdb's table, derived via immunoSEQ multiplex PCR, lists solely in-frame clones and lacks some. The sample yields 90,000 to 100,000 clones, roughly nine tenths seen once. Sequenced material: peripheral blood, taken on day 0 of AZD1222 vaccination. These receptors all come from an adult in good health.

Remarks on this clone: An end of the junction differs from the germline gene, which may be a read error. The genes are TRBV6-2 or TRBV6-3 and TRBJ2-7; D is tentatively TRBD1 or TRBD2 (5 bases each). The CDR3 has 12 amino acids. Germline V gene data show CDR1 as MNHEY and CDR2 as SVGEGT. CDR3 sequence (DNA): TGTGCCAGCAGTCCCCGGCAGGGACCAGTGCACTTC. It yields the protein CASSPRQGPVHF.

The chain is built from TRBV19 and TRBJ2-7; D call uncertain. This CDR3 comprises 13 residues. Deletions cut 1 base from V and 2 bases from J, with 6 bases between. Germline lookup yields CDR1 LNHDA and CDR2 SQIVND (reference sequence). The CDR3 bases are TGTGCCAGTAGTATAGTCCCCGCCTACGAGCAGTACTTC. It codes for CASSIVPAYEQYF.

This clone was seen a handful of times. The CDR3, as DNA: TGTGCCAGCTCACCACTAGGTGGCGGAGAGACCCAGTACTTC. The encoded protein is CASSPLGGGETQYF. The J gene is TRBJ2-5, the V gene TRBV18, with D hard to call. This CDR3 region has 14 residues. The V end was cut by 1 base, the J end by 4 bases, with 10 bases between. The germline V gene has CDR1 KGHSH and CDR2 LQKENI.

The rearrangement uses TRBV18 and TRBJ1-5; D is uncertain. The germline V gene has CDR1 KGHSH and CDR2 LQKENI. V dropped 2 bases and J dropped 2 bases, with 4 bases sitting between them. The CDR3 runs 13 residues. CDR3 loop: CASSPAGNQPQHF. CDR3 DNA: TGTGCCAGCTCACCAGCAGGCAATCAGCCCCAGCATTTT.

The table lists this clone with a few counts. The chain links TRBV29-1 to TRBJ1-2; D remains ambiguous. Germline values: CDR1 SQVTM, CDR2 ANQGSEA. This CDR3 is 11 amino acids long. V was cut by 7 bases and J by 3 bases, with 9 bases left in between. The CDR3 DNA reads TGCAGCGCCGGGAGGGACTATGGCTACACCTTC. This codes for CSAGRDYGYTF.

The chain is built from TRBV5-1 and TRBJ2-5; 13 bases match TRBD2. Per the germline V gene, CDR1 is SGHRS and CDR2 is YFSETQ. V was pared by 0 bases and J by 5 bases, with 7 bases of the junction left unmatched. The CDR3 sequence is 17 residues long. DNA for the CDR3: TGCGCCAGCAGCTTGGTTACTAGCGGGGGGGCCGGTGAGACCCAGTACTTC. It is translated as CASSLVTSGGAGETQYF.

The chain carries TRBV6-5 and TRBJ1-2; 7 positions agree with TRBD1. The CDR3 is 15 residues long. CDR1 MNHEY and CDR2 SVGAGI come from the germline V gene. Trimming removed 5 bases from V and 0 bases from J; junction bases left unmatched: 6. In nucleotides, the CDR3 is TGTGCCAGCAGTAATCCGACAGGGACTAACTATGGCTACACCTTC. It codes for CASSNPTGTNYGYTF.

The V call is TRBV9, the J call TRBJ1-1; 7 positions agree with TRBD1. The CDR3 totals 14 residues. The junction had 7 bases not matched to a gene; V was cut back by 3 bases and J by 5 bases. Germline CDR1 SGDLS, CDR2 YYNGEE. CDR3 DNA: TGTGCCAGCAGCGCTCCCCAGGGGGGTACTGAAGCTTTCTTT. It encodes CASSAPQGGTEAFF.

The V call is TRBV4-3, the J call TRBJ2-3; the match to TRBD2 covers 10 bases. Germline trimming cut 0 bases from V and 0 bases from J; bases unmatched to any gene: 9. CDR3 length equals 19 residues. CDR1 LGHNA and CDR2 YSLEER come from the germline V gene. In nucleotides, the CDR3 is TGCGCCAGCAGCCAAGACCTAGCGGGGGACCTTCAAAGCACAGATACGCAGTATTTT. It is translated as CASSQDLAGDLQSTDTQYF.

The genes are TRBV4-1 and TRBJ2-3, with TRBD2 matching 11 bases. CDR3 length: 15 residues. Germline V gene data show CDR1 as MGHRA and CDR2 as YSYEKL. V dropped 4 bases and J dropped 2; count of bases not matched to a gene: 2. The CDR3 is CASSLSGGVTDTQYF. The DNA of the CDR3 is TGCGCCAGCAGCCTTAGCGGGGGGGTCACAGATACGCAGTATTTT.

The chain combines TRBV30 with TRBJ1-2, with D perhaps matching TRBD1 (5 bases). The germline V and J ends were trimmed by 1 base and 8 bases, with 20 bases remaining between them. The CDR3 has 15 residues. Per germline, CDR1 GTSNPN and CDR2 SVGIG (reference sequence). The DNA for the CDR3 is TGTGCCTGGAGTGCCGGGCCTTTCATTACAGGAGGCTACACCTTC. Amino acids: CAWSAGPFITGGYTF.

The J gene is TRBJ2-3, the V gene TRBV12-5; tentative D call: TRBD2 (7 bases). Germline CDR1 is LGHNT and CDR2 is FRNRAP. Between the trimmed V and J ends, which lost 10 bases and 8 bases, there was a span of 25 bases. The CDR3 runs to 15 residues. This chain's CDR3 is CATNAGGGPQGTQYF. CDR3 sequence (DNA): TGTGCTACCAACGCTGGGGGGGGGCCCCAGGGTACGCAGTATTTT.

J is TRBJ2-7 and V is TRBV5-4; 8 bases are shared with TRBD1. J lost 0 bases, V lost 5 bases, and 4 bases had no gene match. This CDR3 has 14 residues. The V gene's germline CDR1 is SGHNT and CDR2 YYREEE (reference sequence). The CDR3 coding sequence is TGTGCCAGCAGTTACAGGGGGACCTCCTACGAGCAGTACTTC. This sequence encodes CASSYRGTSYEQYF.

This chain uses TRBV9 with TRBJ2-5; maybe TRBD2 (6 bases). This CDR3 region has 13 residues. V lost 3 bases, J lost 9 bases, and 15 bases lay in between. Per germline, CDR1 SGDLS and CDR2 YYNGEE. CDR3 sequence: CASSARDSEAQYF. The DNA of the CDR3 is TGTGCCAGCAGCGCCCGGGACTCCGAGGCCCAGTACTTC.

The chain carries TRBV5-1 and TRBJ2-3; D remains unclear. CDR3 size: 14 residues. CDR1 and CDR2 from the germline V gene are SGHRS and YFSETQ. The germline V and J ends were trimmed by 0 bases and 0 bases, with 5 bases remaining between them. As DNA, the CDR3 is TGCGCCAGCAGCTTGGTGGACAGCACAGATACGCAGTATTTT. As protein: CASSLVDSTDTQYF.

This clone was seen a few times. The V gene is TRBV7-9, the J gene TRBJ1-5, with D unresolved. The CDR3 has 12 amino acids. The germline V and J ends were trimmed by 6 bases and 4 bases, with 7 bases remaining between them. The V gene's germline CDR1 is SEHNR and CDR2 FQNEAQ (reference sequence). The CDR3 DNA reads as TGTGCCAGCAGTTTCAGTAATCAGCCCCAGCATTTT. The encoded protein is CASSFSNQPQHF.

The chain couples TRBV6-5 to TRBJ1-2; weak D call: TRBD1 (5 bases). In germline, CDR1 is MNHEY, CDR2 SVGAGI. Trimming took 8 bases from V and 8 from J, leaving 21 bases between them. The CDR3 sequence is 14 residues long. The CDR3 loop is CASGSRGGVKGYTF. The CDR3 DNA sequence: TGTGCCAGCGGCTCGCGGGGCGGGGTAAAAGGCTACACCTTC.

The chain carries TRBV6-6 and TRBJ1-6; the D gene is possibly TRBD1 (5 bases). V was shortened by 0 bases and J by 6 bases, with 9 bases between the two germline ends. CDR3 size: 15 residues. Germline CDR1 MNHNY, CDR2 SVGAGI (reference sequence). CDR3 residues: CASSYSGTVNSPLHF. The CDR3 nucleotides are TGTGCCAGCAGTTACTCCGGGACGGTTAATTCACCCCTCCACTTT.

This clone was recorded many times. J is TRBJ2-2 and V is TRBV9; 15 bases agree with TRBD2. The junction had 15 bases not matched to a gene; V was cut back by 3 bases and J by 3 bases. The germline V gene encodes CDR1 SGDLS and CDR2 YYNGEE. This CDR3 is 21 amino acids long. CDR3 bases: TGTGCCAGCAGCGCTCGTCCCGGGACTAGCGGGGGGCAGAGGTACACCGGGGAGCTGTTTTTT. Translating it yields CASSARPGTSGGQRYTGELFF.

J is TRBJ1-2 and V is TRBV27; no definite D call. Germline V gene sequence: CDR1 MNHEY, CDR2 SMNVEV (reference sequence). This CDR3 is 12 amino acids long. The V end was cut by 10 bases, the J end by 5 bases, with 14 bases between. As DNA, the CDR3 is TGTGCCAACCGTTTAGGAGAATATGGCTACACCTTC. It encodes CANRLGEYGYTF.

The V and J genes are TRBV19 and TRBJ1-5; 7 nucleotides align to TRBD1. From germline, CDR1 is LNHDA and CDR2 SQIVND (reference sequence). The CDR3 runs to 16 residues. J lost 0 bases, V lost 3 bases, and 5 bases had no gene match. The chain's CDR3 is CASSISGQYSNQPQHF. As DNA, the CDR3 is TGTGCCAGTAGTATCTCGGGACAGTATAGCAATCAGCCCCAGCATTTT.

The rearrangement uses TRBV7-8 and TRBJ1-6; the D is unclear. The CDR3 has 15 residues. From germline, CDR1 is SGHVS and CDR2 FQNEAQ. Trimming removed 5 bases at V and 7 bases at J, with 15 bases between. The CDR3 nucleotides read TGTGCCAGCAGCCAAGATAATTTGGTGAATTCACCCCTCCACTTT. Translated: CASSQDNLVNSPLHF.

The CDR3, as DNA: TGTGCCAGCTCACCTGGGCCCCTGGGAGCTTTCTTT. Its protein product is CASSPGPLGAFF. The chain couples TRBV18 to TRBJ1-1; D remains unclear. Germline V gives CDR1 KGHSH, CDR2 LQKENI. This CDR3 has 12 residues. V was cut by 3 bases and J by 10 bases, with 12 bases left in between.

This clone has a single count. This rearrangement joins TRBV6-1 to TRBJ1-3, with 12 bases aligning to TRBD1. The germline V gene has CDR1 MNHNS and CDR2 SASEGT. The CDR3 consists of 17 residues. The trim removed 3 bases at V and 4 bases at J, leaving 7 bases unmatched. The CDR3 region has the DNA TGTGCCAGCAGTGAGAAAAGGGACAGGGGGCACGGAAACACCATATATTTT. Its translation is CASSEKRDRGHGNTIYF.

The rearrangement uses TRBV5-1 and TRBJ1-2, with a possible D match to TRBD1 (6 bases). In germline, CDR1 is SGHRS, CDR2 YFSETQ. Trimming removed 3 bases from V and 4 bases from J, with 13 bases in between. CDR3 length: 14 amino acids. CDR3 region: CASSSVGGGYGYTF. CDR3 in DNA: TGCGCCAGCAGCTCCGTCGGGGGCGGCTATGGCTACACCTTC.